This TCR beta chain was recorded in a study of blood T cell repertoires in COVID-19. Study-wide context: From T cells, B-cell-depleted T cells, or PBMCs came the material, which was cDNA or gDNA.

Categorization into cohorts depended on clinical history that participants reported. For recovered donors of Cohort 3, there were two negative PCRs, clearance, or symptom resolution. Original analysis: Scientists estimated how many nucleated cells there were by amplifying reference gene primers. Sequencing was performed with immunoSEQ multiplex PCR; in TCRdb, only in-frame clones are kept and a portion is missing. The DNA gave D and trimming, while V, J and clone size come from that table. This sample carries 280,000 or so clones, about 85% of them seen once, and the ten largest clones take roughly 2.6%. The specimen was PBMCs or T cells enriched from blood (not recorded which). This clonotype originated in a woman aged 50 to 65 who had recovered from COVID-19.

CDR3 region: CASRRGQGNQPQHF. CDR3 DNA sequence: TGTGCCAGCAGGCGGGGACAGGGGAATCAGCCCCAGCATTTT. V gene TRBV6-5 combines with J gene TRBJ1-5, with 10 bases aligning to TRBD1. V shed 6 bases, J shed 4 bases, and the junction held 3 bases outside the gene matches. The germline V gene has CDR1 MNHEY and CDR2 SVGAGI. The CDR3 runs 14 residues.